The 27 T cell receptor beta chains below all came from one sample that was sequenced in a study of blood T cell repertoires in COVID-19. Clones were read by immunoSEQ multiplex PCR, and TCRdb kept only the in-frame ones, dropping some. The data show about 99,000 clones, with 75% to 85% seen just once and 18% held by the top ten. Specimen: peripheral blood. All receptors derive from a woman older than 75 with active or convalescent COVID-19.

This clone was counted only a few times. The chain combines TRBV7-3 with TRBJ2-2, with D perhaps TRBD2 (6 bases). This CDR3 has 14 residues. Germline CDR1 reads SGHTA; CDR2 reads FQGTGA. V was shortened by 3 bases and J by 6 bases, with 11 bases between the two germline ends. The CDR3 DNA reads TGTGCCAGCAGCTTCCGGGCGGGATCCGGGGAGCTGTTTTTT. Protein sequence: CASSFRAGSGELFF.

V usage is TRBV19 and J usage is TRBJ2-1, with 13 positions matching TRBD2. The CDR3 sequence is 18 residues long. Trimming removed 7 bases from V and 0 bases from J; junction bases left unmatched: 9. Germline V gives CDR1 LNHDA, CDR2 SQIVND (reference sequence). The CDR3 sequence: CASTRTSGRVGSYNEQFF. As DNA, the CDR3 is TGTGCCAGTACCCGGACTAGCGGGAGAGTGGGCTCCTACAATGAGCAGTTCTTC.

The rearrangement uses TRBV30 and TRBJ2-6, with unresolved D. From germline, CDR1 is GTSNPN and CDR2 SVGIG (reference sequence). V lost 5 bases to trimming and J lost 0 bases, with 14 bases between them. The CDR3 is made up of 16 amino acids. The CDR3 DNA reads TGTGCCTGGCTCGATCCAGAAACCTCTGGGGCCAACGTCCTGACTTTC. Translation: CAWLDPETSGANVLTF.

This clone was seen more than once but under ten times. The chain links TRBV19 to TRBJ2-1; TRBD1 might be the D (5 bases). Germline assignment: CDR1 LNHDA and CDR2 SQIVND (reference sequence). The CDR3 length is 11 residues. Trimming stripped 3 bases from V and 10 bases from J, with 7 bases between. The CDR3 DNA reads as TGTGCCAGTAGTATGGGGCTAGAGCAGTTCTTC. Protein: CASSMGLEQFF.

The rearrangement links TRBV5-4 to TRBJ2-3; 7 bases fit TRBD2. V was pared by 3 bases and J by 5 bases, with 6 bases of the junction left unmatched. The length of the CDR3 is 14 residues. Germline V gene lookup returns CDR1 SGHNT and CDR2 YYREEE (reference sequence). The CDR3 region is CASSSGGRLDTQYF. CDR3 bases: TGTGCCAGCAGCTCGGGCGGGAGATTAGATACGCAGTATTTT.

The rearrangement joins TRBV27 to TRBJ1-4; TRBD1 aligns across 7 bases. This CDR3 contains 14 residues. The J segment lost 10 bases and the V segment lost 2 bases, leaving 7 bases of the junction unmatched. Germline CDR1 is MNHEY and CDR2 is SMNVEV (reference sequence). CDR3 sequence: CASSLTRQGAKLFF. The DNA for the CDR3 is TGTGCCAGCAGTTTAACCCGACAGGGAGCAAAACTGTTTTTT. Looking up the rest from reference TRBV27 and TRBJ1-4 gives the full variable domain: EAQVTQNPRYLITVTGKKLTVTCSQNMNHEYMSWYRQDPGLGLRQIYYSMNVEVTDKGDVPEGYKVSRKEKRNFPLILESPSPNQTSLYFCASSLTRQGAKLFFGSGTQLSVL.

The chain is built from TRBV5-6 and TRBJ2-7, with 8 nucleotides matching TRBD2. CDR3 length equals 17 residues. Per germline, CDR1 SGHDT and CDR2 YYEEEE. The V segment lost 1 base and the J segment 1 base; nucleotides outside the gene matches: 10. Written as DNA, the CDR3 is TGTGCCAGCAGCTTGCAAGGCGGCGGGAGGTTGTCCTACGAGCAGTACTTC. Translation gives CASSLQGGGRLSYEQYF.

This clone was counted between two and nine times. V and J are TRBV18 and TRBJ2-2, with D perhaps TRBD2 (5 bases). Germline V lookup: CDR1 KGHSH, CDR2 LQKENI. Trimming took off 3 bases at V and 3 bases at J, with 11 bases between the two ends. The CDR3 is 15 residues long. CDR3 in amino acids: CASSPASSYTGELFF. For the CDR3, the DNA is TGTGCCAGCTCACCGGCTAGCTCTTACACCGGGGAGCTGTTTTTT.

The chain recombines TRBV27 with TRBJ1-5, with 8 bases matching TRBD1. Germline V gene sequence: CDR1 MNHEY, CDR2 SMNVEV (reference sequence). V lost 5 bases to trimming and J lost 3 bases; unmatched junction nucleotides: 12. CDR3 size: 17 residues. The CDR3: CASSPRTGIAFNQPQHF. CDR3 DNA: TGTGCCAGCAGTCCACGGACAGGGATTGCCTTCAATCAGCCCCAGCATTTT.

The chain has TRBV6-5 and TRBJ1-1; D gene ambiguous. The CDR3 runs 13 residues. CDR1 and CDR2 from the germline V gene are MNHEY and SVGAGI. V lost 8 bases and J 4 bases, leaving 14 bases between the germline ends. The CDR3 reads CASREVTGTEAFF. The CDR3 region has the DNA TGTGCCAGCCGCGAGGTAACGGGCACTGAAGCTTTCTTT.

This clone appeared a few times. The V and J genes are TRBV9 and TRBJ2-4; TRBD2 matches at 8 bases. The CDR3 is 13 residues long. J lost 13 bases, V lost 3 bases, and 9 bases had no gene match. Germline V gene sequence: CDR1 SGDLS, CDR2 YYNGEE. CDR3 protein: CASSAIREGRQYF. In nucleotides, the CDR3 is TGTGCCAGCAGCGCCATCCGGGAGGGAAGACAGTACTTC.

The V gene is TRBV7-2, the J gene TRBJ2-7, with 8 bases fitting TRBD1. Germline V gene data show CDR1 as SGHTA and CDR2 as FQGNSA. With V trimmed by 5 bases and J by 2 bases, 8 bases remained unmatched. The CDR3 loop spans 15 amino acids. The CDR3 DNA is TGTGCCAGCAGCCCCCGGGGACAGGCACCCTACGAGCAGTACTTC. Protein sequence: CASSPRGQAPYEQYF.

In this sample, this clone turned up a few times. This CDR3 is CATSRGGPETQYF. In nucleotides, the CDR3 is TGTGCCACCAGCCGTGGAGGGCCAGAGACCCAGTACTTC. This sequence joins TRBV15 and TRBJ2-5; a weak D match, TRBD2 (6 bases). This CDR3 region has 13 residues. Germline V gene lookup returns CDR1 LNHNV and CDR2 YYDKDF (reference sequence). The V end was cut by 5 bases, the J end by 4 bases, with 11 bases between.

The chain employs TRBV27 and TRBJ1-2; the match to TRBD1 covers 7 bases. The junction had 7 bases not matched to a gene; V was cut back by 2 bases and J by 7 bases. This CDR3 is 14 amino acids long. Germline V gene lookup returns CDR1 MNHEY and CDR2 SMNVEV (reference sequence). The CDR3, as DNA: TGTGCCAGCAGTTTACGTACAGGGGTCGGTGGCTACACCTTC. As protein: CASSLRTGVGGYTF.

The gene calls are TRBV11-2 and TRBJ2-1, with 12 bases fitting TRBD2. Trimming cost V 3 bases and J 10 bases; bases outside gene matches: 13. The CDR3 sequence is 17 residues long. CDR1 and CDR2 from the germline V gene are SGHAT and FQNNGV. CDR3 sequence: CASSLGVTSGRGREQFF. CDR3 bases: TGTGCCAGCAGCTTGGGTGTGACTAGCGGGAGAGGTCGGGAGCAGTTCTTC.

The gene calls are TRBV5-4 and TRBJ2-3; D might be TRBD1 (7 bases). The CDR3 has 15 amino acids. V was trimmed by 1 base and J by 3 bases, leaving 12 bases between them. Germline V gene sequence: CDR1 SGHNT, CDR2 YYREEE (reference sequence). The CDR3 DNA sequence: TGTGCCAGCAGCTTGTGGTCAGGGGGGACAGATACGCAGTATTTT. Its translation: CASSLWSGGTDTQYF.

This rearrangement joins TRBV12-5 to TRBJ2-7; TRBD1 aligns across 10 bases. V was clipped by 2 bases and J by 5 bases; unmatched bases: 9. Germline-derived CDR1 and CDR2 are LGHNT and FRNRAP. The CDR3 totals 16 residues. This CDR3 reads CASGLSSGTGANEQYF. CDR3 bases: TGTGCTAGTGGTTTGTCCTCCGGGACAGGGGCAAACGAGCAGTACTTC.

The rearrangement uses TRBV2 and TRBJ1-2; 9 bases match TRBD1. V was pared by 5 bases and J by 7 bases, with 14 bases of the junction left unmatched. The CDR3 is made up of 16 amino acids. From germline, CDR1 is SNHLY and CDR2 FYNNEI. CDR3 coding DNA: TGTGCCAGCAGTCCCGGTGGGACAGGGAACTTGGGTGGCTACACCTTC. As protein: CASSPGGTGNLGGYTF.

The chain recombines TRBV6-5 with TRBJ2-1; 12 bases agree with TRBD2. The CDR3 is 15 residues long. Germline CDR1 MNHEY, CDR2 SVGAGI. V gave up 2 bases and J gave up 9 bases; unmatched junction bases: 5. CDR3 nucleotide sequence: TGTGCCAGCAGTTACCGACTAGCGGGAGAACTTGAGCAGTTCTTC. Amino acids: CASSYRLAGELEQFF.

The chain joins TRBV24-1 to TRBJ2-3; unclear D gene. Germline assignment: CDR1 KGHDR and CDR2 SFDVKD. Trimming left V 6 bases short and J 3 bases short, with 9 bases between. This CDR3 has 13 residues. The CDR3 sequence: CATSSTETDTQYF. CDR3 bases: TGTGCCACCAGTTCCACAGAAACAGATACGCAGTATTTT.

The chain has TRBV5-1 and TRBJ2-1; perhaps TRBD1 as D (5 bases). Looked up from germline, CDR1 is SGHRS and CDR2 is YFSETQ. The V and J ends lost 1 base and 3 bases respectively, with 11 bases between them. The CDR3 length is 15 residues. Here the CDR3 reads CASSLMAGLYNEQFF. The CDR3 DNA reads TGCGCCAGCAGCTTGATGGCAGGGCTCTACAATGAGCAGTTCTTC. The whole variable domain, remainder taken from reference TRBV5-1 and TRBJ2-1, is KAGVTQTPRYLIKTRGQQVTLSCSPISGHRSVSWYQQTPGQGLQFLFEYFSETQRNKGNFPGRFSGRQFSNSRSEMNVSTLELGDSALYLCASSLMAGLYNEQFFGPGTRLTVL.

The chain has TRBV7-2 and TRBJ2-5, with D possibly matching TRBD1 (5 bases). The V gene lost 3 bases and the J gene lost 7 bases, with 12 bases spanning the gap. The CDR3 is 13 amino acids. CDR1 is SGHTA and CDR2 is FQGNSA in the germline V gene. As DNA, the CDR3 is TGTGCCAGCAGCTTGGCAGGGTTAGGGACCCAGTACTTC. It translates to CASSLAGLGTQYF.

The chain is built from TRBV5-8 and TRBJ2-1; 7 bases fit TRBD1. Losses at the gene ends were 5 bases for V and 10 bases for J; bases not matched to a gene: 3. The length of the CDR3 is 11 residues. Germline CDR1 reads SGHTS; CDR2 reads YDEGEE. CDR3 bases: TGTGCCAGCAGAAGGACAGGAGAGCAGTTCTTC. Its protein is CASRRTGEQFF.

The chain recombines TRBV5-4 with TRBJ1-3, with no clear D. The CDR3 has 13 residues. Trimming shortened V by 0 bases and J by 3 bases, and 4 bases separated the two germline ends. The germline V gene encodes CDR1 SGHNT and CDR2 YYREEE (reference sequence). The CDR3 protein is CASSLAGGNTIYF. DNA for the CDR3: TGTGCCAGCAGCTTGGCAGGTGGAAACACCATATATTTT.

This chain uses TRBV7-6 with TRBJ2-5; no clear D. CDR1 is SGHVS, CDR2 FNYEAQ, per germline. V lost 0 bases and J lost 9, with 5 bases in between. This CDR3 comprises 11 residues. As DNA, the CDR3 is TGTGCCAGCAGCTTAGCGCAGGCCCAGTACTTC. This translates into CASSLAQAQYF. The whole variable domain, filled in from reference TRBV7-6 and TRBJ2-5, reads GAGVSQSPRYKVTKRGQDVALRCDPISGHVSLYWYRQALGQGPEFLTYFNYEAQQDKSGLPNDRFSAERPEGSISTLTIQRTEQRDSAMYRCASSLAQAQYFGPGTRLLVL.

The rearrangement joins TRBV5-8 to TRBJ2-5; D is possibly TRBD2 (6 bases). This CDR3 has 13 residues. The germline V gene encodes CDR1 SGHTS and CDR2 YDEGEE. V shed 4 bases and J shed 1 base, with 8 bases lying between them. Here the CDR3 DNA reads TGTGCCAGCAGCCGGGGGTTCCAAGAGACCCAGTACTTC. Its protein product is CASSRGFQETQYF.

This clone was observed a handful of times. The chain couples TRBV6-5 to TRBJ2-7; D remains ambiguous. V lost 5 bases and J lost 6, with 14 bases in between. The CDR3 sequence is 13 residues long. Germline V gene sequence: CDR1 MNHEY, CDR2 SVGAGI. Here the CDR3 reads CASSPTPSGEQYF. The CDR3 DNA reads TGTGCCAGCAGTCCGACGCCCTCGGGCGAGCAGTACTTC.